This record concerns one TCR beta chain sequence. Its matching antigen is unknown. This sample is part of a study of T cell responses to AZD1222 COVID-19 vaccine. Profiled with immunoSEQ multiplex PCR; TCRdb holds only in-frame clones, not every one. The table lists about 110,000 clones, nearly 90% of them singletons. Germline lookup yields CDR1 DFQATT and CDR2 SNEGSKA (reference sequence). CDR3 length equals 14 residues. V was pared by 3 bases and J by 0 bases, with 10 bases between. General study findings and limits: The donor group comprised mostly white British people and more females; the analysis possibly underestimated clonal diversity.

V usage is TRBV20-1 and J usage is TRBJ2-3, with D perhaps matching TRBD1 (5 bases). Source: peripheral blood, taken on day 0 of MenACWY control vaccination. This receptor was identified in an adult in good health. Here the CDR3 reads CSASPRASTDTQYF. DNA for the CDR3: TGCAGTGCTAGTCCCAGGGCTAGCACAGATACGCAGTATTTT.